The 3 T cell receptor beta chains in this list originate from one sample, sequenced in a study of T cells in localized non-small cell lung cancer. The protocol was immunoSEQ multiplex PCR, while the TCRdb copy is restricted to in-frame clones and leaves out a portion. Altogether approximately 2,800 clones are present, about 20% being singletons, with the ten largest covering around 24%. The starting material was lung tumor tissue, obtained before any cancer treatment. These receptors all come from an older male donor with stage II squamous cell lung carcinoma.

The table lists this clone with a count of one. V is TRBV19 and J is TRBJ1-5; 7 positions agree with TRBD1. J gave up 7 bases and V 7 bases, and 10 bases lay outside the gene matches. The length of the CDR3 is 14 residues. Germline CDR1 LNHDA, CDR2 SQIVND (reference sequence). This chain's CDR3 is CASTRDSGWQPQHF. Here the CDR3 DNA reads TGTGCCAGTACCCGGGACAGTGGATGGCAGCCCCAGCATTTT.

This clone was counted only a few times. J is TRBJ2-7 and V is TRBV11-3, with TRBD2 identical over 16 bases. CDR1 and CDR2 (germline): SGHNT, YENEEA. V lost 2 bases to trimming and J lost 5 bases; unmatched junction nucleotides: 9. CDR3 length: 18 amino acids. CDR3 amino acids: CASSLPGGLAGGPHEQYF. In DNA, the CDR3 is TGTGCCAGCAGCTTACCAGGGGGACTAGCGGGAGGGCCACACGAGCAGTACTTC.

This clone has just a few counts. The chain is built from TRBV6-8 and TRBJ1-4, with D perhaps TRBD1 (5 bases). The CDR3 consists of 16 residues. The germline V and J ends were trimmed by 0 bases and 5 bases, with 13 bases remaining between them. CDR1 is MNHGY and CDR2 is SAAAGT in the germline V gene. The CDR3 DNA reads TGTGCCAGCAGTTACTCAGGTTGGGGGGTCAATGAAAAACTGTTTTTT. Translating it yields CASSYSGWGVNEKLFF.